This T cell receptor beta chain was identified in a study of PD-1 blockade in classical Hodgkin lymphoma. This clone has a handful of counts. Only in-frame clones appear in the TCRdb table, and some are missing; sequencing was by immunoSEQ multiplex PCR. The sample has approximately 90,000 clones, about nine tenths seen once. Every one of the patients relapsed after autologous stem cell transplantation (brentuximab vedotin exposure was variable). The ends were cut back, 8 bases at V and 1 base at J, with 9 bases in the middle. Per the germline V gene, CDR1 is SGDLS and CDR2 is YYNGEE. The CDR3 covers 12 residues.

This receptor was obtained from a human donor with classical Hodgkin lymphoma. Sequences were derived from peripheral blood mononuclear cells (PBMCs), sampled before the second cycle of nivolumab. V gene TRBV9 combines with J gene TRBJ1-1; possibly TRBD1 for D (5 bases). In DNA, the CDR3 is TGTGCCAGTGGGACTCCGAACACTGAAGCTTTCTTT. Residues: CASGTPNTEAFF.